Shown below are 23 T cell receptor beta chains from a single sample sequenced in a study of blood T cell repertoires in COVID-19. The table came from immunoSEQ multiplex PCR; TCRdb's copy has only in-frame clones and leaves some out. The table lists more than 150,000 clones, around 82% of them singletons. The sequencing input was peripheral blood. These receptors all stem from a woman of 80 years or more with acute or convalescent COVID-19.

This clone occurred once. The chain is built from TRBV19 and TRBJ1-1, with unresolved D. V lost 3 bases to trimming and J lost 7 bases, with 12 bases between them. This CDR3 is 13 amino acids long. Germline-derived CDR1 and CDR2 are LNHDA and SQIVND (reference sequence). The CDR3 region is CASSMMGLGEAFF. As DNA, the CDR3 is TGTGCCAGTAGTATGATGGGCCTCGGTGAAGCTTTCTTT.

The chain couples TRBV2 to TRBJ1-3; a possible D gene is TRBD1 (5 bases). V lost 6 bases, J lost 1 base, and 22 bases lay in between. CDR1 is SNHLY and CDR2 is FYNNEI in the germline V gene. The CDR3 covers 18 residues. The DNA of the CDR3 is TGTGCCAGCAGCCGGGACGGGGGTTATAGAAGGTCTGGAAACACCATATATTTT. Translation gives CASSRDGGYRRSGNTIYF.

This clone was seen a handful of times. The rearrangement links TRBV7-2 to TRBJ2-7, with 12 nucleotides matching TRBD1. CDR1 and CDR2 (germline): SGHTA, FQGNSA. The CDR3 extends over 15 amino acids. V was pared by 2 bases and J by 6 bases, with 5 bases of the junction left unmatched. CDR3 sequence reads: CASSLMGQGAGEQYF. The CDR3 DNA follows: TGTGCCAGCAGCTTAATGGGACAGGGGGCAGGCGAGCAGTACTTC. Complete variable domain (other parts from reference TRBV7-2 and TRBJ2-7): GAGVSQSPSNKVTEKGKDVELRCDPISGHTALYWYRQSLGQGLEFLIYFQGNSAPDKSGLPSDRFSAERTGGSVSTLTIQRTQQEDSAVYLCASSLMGQGAGEQYFGPGTRLTVT.

This chain uses TRBV5-1 with TRBJ2-7, with 15 bases identical to TRBD2. Germline CDR1 and CDR2: SGHRS and YFSETQ. This CDR3 contains 18 residues. V lost 3 bases, J lost 2 bases, and 9 bases stayed unmatched. The CDR3 nucleotides read TGCGCCAGCAGCTCTGGACTAGCGGGGGGGCATCTTACCTACGAGCAGTACTTC. Translated, it gives CASSSGLAGGHLTYEQYF.

The genes are TRBV30 and TRBJ1-3; no reliable D call. Germline assignment: CDR1 GTSNPN and CDR2 SVGIG (reference sequence). Trimming took 7 bases from V and 0 from J, leaving 7 bases between them. The CDR3 is 12 amino acids. The CDR3 spells CASGGSGNTIYF. CDR3 DNA: TGTGCCTCCGGCGGCTCTGGAAACACCATATATTTT.

The chain has TRBV24-1 and TRBJ2-1; 9 bases fit TRBD2. The ends lost 4 bases at V and 8 bases at J; junction bases unmatched: 11. Germline V gene sequence: CDR1 KGHDR, CDR2 SFDVKD. The CDR3 runs to 16 residues. The CDR3 spells CATSDLAGAQLYEQFF. In DNA, the CDR3 is TGTGCCACCAGTGACTTAGCGGGGGCCCAACTTTATGAGCAGTTCTTC.

This rearrangement joins TRBV7-8 to TRBJ2-1; 7 bases map to TRBD2. Trimming removed 3 bases from V and 6 bases from J; junction bases left unmatched: 8. The germline gives CDR1 SGHVS, CDR2 FQNEAQ. This CDR3 is 15 amino acids long. The CDR3 sequence: CASSFGEGLGNEQFF. The CDR3 DNA reads as TGTGCCAGCAGCTTTGGGGAGGGGTTGGGCAATGAGCAGTTCTTC.

V gene TRBV7-9 combines with J gene TRBJ2-3, with 14 bases lining up with TRBD2. The V gene end was trimmed by 3 bases and the J gene end by 3 bases; junction bases not matched to a gene: 11. Germline V gives CDR1 SEHNR, CDR2 FQNEAQ (reference sequence). CDR3 size: 19 residues. CDR3 residues: CASSFFYPGLAGETDTQYF. Written as DNA, the CDR3 is TGTGCCAGCAGCTTCTTCTATCCGGGACTAGCGGGGGAGACAGATACGCAGTATTTT.

The CDR3 bases are TGCGCCAGCAAACAGGGGGCTGAGCTGAACACTGAAGCTTTCTTT. Translating it yields CASKQGAELNTEAFF. The rearrangement joins TRBV5-1 to TRBJ1-1; 9 nucleotides agree with TRBD1. This CDR3 spans 15 amino acids. Germline lookup yields CDR1 SGHRS and CDR2 YFSETQ. The V and J ends lost 6 bases and 0 bases, in that order; junction bases with no gene match: 6.

The chain employs TRBV3-1 (or the pseudogene TRBV3-2) and TRBJ1-2; no clear D. Germline-derived CDR1 and CDR2 are LGHDT and YNNKEL (reference sequence). V shed 4 bases and J shed 8 bases, with 20 bases lying between them. CDR3 length: 15 amino acids. The CDR3 loop reads CASSPTGIRNRGYTF. As DNA, the CDR3 is TGTGCCAGCAGCCCCACGGGTATCCGGAACCGCGGCTACACCTTC.

This chain connects TRBV30 to TRBJ1-1; 9 nucleotides line up with TRBD1. This CDR3 has 14 amino acids. V lost 2 bases to trimming and J lost 9 bases; unmatched junction nucleotides: 10. Looked up from germline, CDR1 is GTSNPN and CDR2 is SVGIG (reference sequence). The CDR3 spells CAWSSPGQGLKAFF. The CDR3 DNA follows: TGTGCCTGGAGTTCACCGGGACAGGGACTGAAAGCTTTCTTT.

The J gene is TRBJ2-7, the V gene TRBV6-5, with 8 bases that match TRBD2. After removal of 3 bases from V and 2 bases from J, the junction contained 3 bases not matched to a gene. Germline V CDR1 and CDR2: MNHEY, SVGAGI. This CDR3 contains 14 residues. In nucleotides, the CDR3 is TGTGCCAGCAGTTATCGAGCGGGAGCCTACGAGCAGTACTTC. As protein: CASSYRAGAYEQYF.

V is TRBV20-1 and J is TRBJ2-3; no clear D. CDR1 is DFQATT, CDR2 SNEGSKA, per germline (reference sequence). The CDR3 is made up of 11 amino acids. CDR3 sequence: CSPANSDTQYF. As DNA, the CDR3 is TGCAGCCCCGCTAATTCAGATACGCAGTATTTT.

The CDR3 nucleotides read TGCGCCAGCAGCTTGGCGGGGGAAGGGAGGCAGCCCCAGCATTTT. Translation gives CASSLAGEGRQPQHF. The chain combines TRBV5-1 with TRBJ1-5, with D possibly matching TRBD1 (5 bases). Trimming pared 0 bases from V and 7 bases from J, leaving 14 bases between. The CDR3 has 15 residues. Per the germline V gene, CDR1 is SGHRS and CDR2 is YFSETQ.

The chain has TRBV30 and TRBJ1-3; TRBD1 matches 9 bases. The trim removed 3 bases at V and 4 bases at J, leaving 4 bases unmatched. CDR1 is GTSNPN, CDR2 SVGIG, per germline (reference sequence). The CDR3 totals 14 residues. The CDR3 region is CAWRRGQGGNTIYF. The CDR3 DNA is TGTGCCTGGAGGCGGGGACAGGGAGGAAACACCATATATTTT.

Only a few counts were recorded for this clone. The rearrangement uses TRBV6-5 and TRBJ2-1, with 8 bases aligning to TRBD1. The V segment lost 2 bases and the J segment 6 bases; nucleotides outside the gene matches: 6. From germline, CDR1 is MNHEY and CDR2 SVGAGI. CDR3 length: 15 amino acids. In DNA, the CDR3 is TGTGCCAGCAGTTACACGGACAGGGTAGTCAATGAGCAGTTCTTC. Translating it yields CASSYTDRVVNEQFF.

J is TRBJ2-5 and V is TRBV24-1, with TRBD1 matching 8 bases. This CDR3 comprises 15 residues. CDR1 is KGHDR and CDR2 is SFDVKD in the germline V gene. The ends lost 2 bases at V and 5 bases at J; junction bases unmatched: 6. The CDR3 DNA is TGTGCCACCAGTGATTCAGGGGGCCGCGTGGAGACCCAGTACTTC. Amino acid sequence: CATSDSGGRVETQYF.

J is TRBJ1-2 and V is TRBV14; 7 nucleotides line up with TRBD1. With V trimmed by 4 bases and J by 0 bases, 5 bases remained unmatched. This CDR3 comprises 15 residues. CDR1 is SGHDN and CDR2 is FVKESK in the germline V gene. The CDR3 nucleotides are TGTGCCAGCAGCCTTGACAGGGCAACTAACTATGGCTACACCTTC. This encodes CASSLDRATNYGYTF. The variable domain in full, completed from reference TRBV14 and TRBJ1-2, reads EAGVTQFPSHSVIEKGQTVTLRCDPISGHDNLYWYRRVMGKEIKFLLHFVKESKQDESGMPNNRFLAERTGGTYSTLKVQPAELEDSGVYFCASSLDRATNYGYTFGSGTRLTVV.

The rearrangement uses TRBV7-6 and TRBJ2-7; 7 positions agree with TRBD1. The V segment lost 4 bases and the J segment 0 bases; nucleotides outside the gene matches: 9. This CDR3 contains 16 residues. CDR1 and CDR2 from the germline V gene are SGHVS and FNYEAQ. The CDR3 nucleotides are TGTGCCAGCAGCTCCTTGCGACAGGGCAACTCCTACGAGCAGTACTTC. It specifies CASSSLRQGNSYEQYF.

J is TRBJ2-1 and V is TRBV29-1; 7 nucleotides align to TRBD1. The length of the CDR3 is 13 residues. Looked up from germline, CDR1 is SQVTM and CDR2 is ANQGSEA. V lost 4 bases, J lost 2 bases, and 2 bases stayed unmatched. Here the CDR3 reads CSVGDRAYNEQFF. As DNA, the CDR3 is TGCAGCGTTGGGGACAGAGCCTACAATGAGCAGTTCTTC.

The V call is TRBV7-3, the J call TRBJ2-1; 9 bases fit TRBD2. Germline CDR1 is SGHTA and CDR2 is FQGTGA. The CDR3 has 14 residues. Germline trimming cut 4 bases from V and 6 bases from J; bases unmatched to any gene: 4. DNA for the CDR3: TGTGCCAGCAGCTCAGGACTAGCGATCAATGAGCAGTTCTTC. It translates to CASSSGLAINEQFF. Full variable domain (rest looked up from reference TRBV7-3 and TRBJ2-1): GAGVSQTPSNKVTEKGKYVELRCDPISGHTALYWYRQSLGQGPEFLIYFQGTGAADDSGLPNDRFFAVRPEGSVSTLKIQRTERGDSAVYLCASSSGLAINEQFFGPGTRLTVL.

The chain has TRBV5-4 and TRBJ2-7, with D maybe TRBD2 (5 bases). V was clipped by 3 bases and J by 2 bases, with 9 bases between them. Germline-derived CDR1 and CDR2 are SGHNT and YYREEE (reference sequence). The CDR3 consists of 13 residues. CDR3 region: CASSSDGTYEQYF. The CDR3 nucleotides read TGTGCCAGCAGCTCGGACGGGACCTACGAGCAGTACTTC.

The chain has TRBV5-1 and TRBJ2-3; 9 positions agree with TRBD2. The germline V gene encodes CDR1 SGHRS and CDR2 YFSETQ. CDR3 length: 17 amino acids. Trimming cost V 0 bases and J 8 bases; bases outside gene matches: 13. This CDR3 reads CASSLEGLAGSRGTQYF. CDR3 DNA: TGCGCCAGCAGCTTGGAAGGGCTAGCGGGATCACGGGGTACGCAGTATTTT.